The entry below gives a single T cell receptor beta chain sequence along with its context. This CDR3 spans 16 amino acids. Deletions cut 1 base from V and 0 bases from J, with 13 bases between. The germline CDR1 and CDR2 sequences are SGHVS and FNYEAQ. The data were taken from a study of cytomegalovirus exposure and HLA in healthy donors. The data were produced by immunoSEQ multiplex PCR, yet TCRdb's version contains in-frame clones alone and is incomplete. There are some 260,000 clones in the sample; about 90% occur only once, and 12% lies in the top ten. The receptor was isolated from a man between 18 and 29 years old in good health and CMV-seropositive. The sequencing sample was made of PBMCs. The chain employs TRBV7-6 and TRBJ2-7; D is ambiguous. For the CDR3, the DNA is TGTGCCAGCAGCTTAGGTCCTGGGCGGAGCTCCTACGAGCAGTACTTC. Amino acid sequence: CASSLGPGRSSYEQYF.